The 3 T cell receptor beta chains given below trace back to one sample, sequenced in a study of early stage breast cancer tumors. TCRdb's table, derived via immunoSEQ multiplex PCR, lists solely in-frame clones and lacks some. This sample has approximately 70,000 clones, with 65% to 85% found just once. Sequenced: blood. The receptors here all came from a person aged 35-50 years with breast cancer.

CDR3 DNA sequence: TGTGCCAGCAGCTTTTTTCCACCTGAATCCTACGAGCAGTACTTC. Translated, it gives CASSFFPPESYEQYF. The chain carries TRBV7-9 and TRBJ2-7; D not resolved. The CDR3 has 15 amino acids. Trimming cost V 3 bases and J 1 base, with 13 bases left between them. The germline CDR1 and CDR2 sequences are SEHNR and FQNEAQ (reference sequence).

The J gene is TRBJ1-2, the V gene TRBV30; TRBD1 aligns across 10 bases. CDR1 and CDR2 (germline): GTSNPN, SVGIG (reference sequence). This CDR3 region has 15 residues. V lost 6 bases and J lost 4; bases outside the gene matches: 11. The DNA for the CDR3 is TGTGCCTGCTTGACAGGGGGCCTCTTAATCTATGGCTACACCTTC. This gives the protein CACLTGGLLIYGYTF.

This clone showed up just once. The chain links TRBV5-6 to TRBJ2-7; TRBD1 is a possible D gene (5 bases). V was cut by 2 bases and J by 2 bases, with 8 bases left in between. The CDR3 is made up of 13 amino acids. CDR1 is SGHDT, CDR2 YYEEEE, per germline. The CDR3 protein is CASSLRGPYEQYF. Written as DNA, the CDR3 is TGTGCCAGCAGCTTAAGGGGTCCCTACGAGCAGTACTTC.